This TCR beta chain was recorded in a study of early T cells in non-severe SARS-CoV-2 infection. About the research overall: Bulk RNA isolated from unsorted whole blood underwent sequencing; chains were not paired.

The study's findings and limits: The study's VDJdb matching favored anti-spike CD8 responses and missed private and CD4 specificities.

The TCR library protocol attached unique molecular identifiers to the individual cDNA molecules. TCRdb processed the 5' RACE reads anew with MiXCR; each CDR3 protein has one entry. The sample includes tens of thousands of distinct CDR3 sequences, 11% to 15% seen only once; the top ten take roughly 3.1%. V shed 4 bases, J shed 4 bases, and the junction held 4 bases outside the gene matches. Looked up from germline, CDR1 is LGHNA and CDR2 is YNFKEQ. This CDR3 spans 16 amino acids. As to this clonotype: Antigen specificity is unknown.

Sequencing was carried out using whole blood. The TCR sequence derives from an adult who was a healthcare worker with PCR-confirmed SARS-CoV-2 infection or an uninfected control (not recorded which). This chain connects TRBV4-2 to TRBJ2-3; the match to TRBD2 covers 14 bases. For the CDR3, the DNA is TGTGCCAGCAGCCGACTAGCGGGGGGGCCATCAGATACGCAGTATTTT. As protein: CASSRLAGGPSDTQYF.